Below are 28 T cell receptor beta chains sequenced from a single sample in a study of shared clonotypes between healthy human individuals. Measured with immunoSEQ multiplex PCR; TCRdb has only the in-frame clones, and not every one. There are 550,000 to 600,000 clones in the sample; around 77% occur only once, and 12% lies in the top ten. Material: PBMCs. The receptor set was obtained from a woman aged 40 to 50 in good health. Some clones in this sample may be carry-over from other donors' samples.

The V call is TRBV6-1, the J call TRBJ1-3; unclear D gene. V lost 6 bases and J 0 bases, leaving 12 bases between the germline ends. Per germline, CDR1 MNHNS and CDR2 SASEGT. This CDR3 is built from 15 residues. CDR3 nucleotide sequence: TGTGCCAGCAGGGGTGGGCGACTCTCTGGAAACACCATATATTTT. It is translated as CASRGGRLSGNTIYF.

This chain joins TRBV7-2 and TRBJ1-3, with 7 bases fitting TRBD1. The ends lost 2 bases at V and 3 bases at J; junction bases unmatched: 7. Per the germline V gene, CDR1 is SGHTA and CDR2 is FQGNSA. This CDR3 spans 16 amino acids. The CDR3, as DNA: TGTGCCAGCAGCTTATCAGGGGGGGCGCGTGGAAACACCATATATTTT. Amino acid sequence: CASSLSGGARGNTIYF.

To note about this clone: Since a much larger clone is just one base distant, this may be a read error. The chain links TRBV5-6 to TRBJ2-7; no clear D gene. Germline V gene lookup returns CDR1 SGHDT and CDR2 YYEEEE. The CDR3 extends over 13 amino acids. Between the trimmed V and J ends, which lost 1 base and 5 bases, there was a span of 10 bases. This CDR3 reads CASSLQSVHEQYF. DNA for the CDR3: TGTGCCAGCAGCTTGCAGTCCGTCCACGAGCAGTACTTC.

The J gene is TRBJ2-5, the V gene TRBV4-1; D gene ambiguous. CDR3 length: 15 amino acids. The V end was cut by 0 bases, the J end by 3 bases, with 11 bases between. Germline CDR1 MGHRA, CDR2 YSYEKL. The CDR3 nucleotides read TGCGCCAGCAGCCAAGAGGCACAGCGAAAAGAGACCCAGTACTTC. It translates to CASSQEAQRKETQYF.

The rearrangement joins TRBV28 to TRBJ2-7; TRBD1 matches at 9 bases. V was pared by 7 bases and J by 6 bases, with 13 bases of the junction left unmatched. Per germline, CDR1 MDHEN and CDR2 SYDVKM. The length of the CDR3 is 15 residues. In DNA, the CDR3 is TGTGCCAGCATCGGGATGGCGGACAGGGGCGGCGAGCAGTACTTC. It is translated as CASIGMADRGGEQYF.

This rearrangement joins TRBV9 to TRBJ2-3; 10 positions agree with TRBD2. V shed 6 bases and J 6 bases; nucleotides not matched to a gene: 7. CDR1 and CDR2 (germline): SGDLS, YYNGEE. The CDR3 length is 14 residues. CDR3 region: CASTGLAVGDTQYF. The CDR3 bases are TGTGCCAGCACCGGACTAGCGGTCGGGGATACGCAGTATTTT.

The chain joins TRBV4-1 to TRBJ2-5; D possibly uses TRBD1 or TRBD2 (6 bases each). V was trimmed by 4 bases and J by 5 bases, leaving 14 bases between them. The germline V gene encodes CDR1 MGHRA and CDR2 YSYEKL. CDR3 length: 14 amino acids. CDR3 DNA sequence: TGCGCCAGCAGCCGGGGGGCGGGGTGGGAGACCCAGTACTTC. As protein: CASSRGAGWETQYF.

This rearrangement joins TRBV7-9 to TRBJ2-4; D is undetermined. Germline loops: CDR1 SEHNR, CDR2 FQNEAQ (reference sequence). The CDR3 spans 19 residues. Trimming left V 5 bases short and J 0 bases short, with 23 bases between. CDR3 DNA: TGTGCCAGCAGCCCCGACATGTTCCGAGAAACTCTAGCCAAAAACATTCAGTACTTC. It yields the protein CASSPDMFRETLAKNIQYF.

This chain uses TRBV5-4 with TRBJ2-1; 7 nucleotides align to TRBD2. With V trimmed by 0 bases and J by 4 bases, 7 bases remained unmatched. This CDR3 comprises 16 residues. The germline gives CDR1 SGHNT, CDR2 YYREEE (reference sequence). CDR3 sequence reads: CASSLDGRTRYNEQFF. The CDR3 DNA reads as TGTGCCAGCAGCTTGGATGGAAGGACTAGATACAATGAGCAGTTCTTC.

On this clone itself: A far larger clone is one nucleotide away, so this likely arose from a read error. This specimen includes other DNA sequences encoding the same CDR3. The CDR3 loop is CAWSSGTSEGDEQFF. The DNA of the CDR3 is TGCGCCTGGAGTTCCGGGACTAGCGAGGGCGATGAGCAGTTCTTC. The gene calls are TRBV30 and TRBJ2-1; 10 nucleotides align to TRBD2. The CDR3 consists of 15 residues. Looked up from germline, CDR1 is GTSNPN and CDR2 is SVGIG (reference sequence).

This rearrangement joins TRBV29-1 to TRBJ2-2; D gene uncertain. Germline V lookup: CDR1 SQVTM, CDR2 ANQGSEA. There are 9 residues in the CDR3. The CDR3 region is CTLAGELFF. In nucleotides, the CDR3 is TGCACGCTGGCCGGGGAGCTGTTTTTT.

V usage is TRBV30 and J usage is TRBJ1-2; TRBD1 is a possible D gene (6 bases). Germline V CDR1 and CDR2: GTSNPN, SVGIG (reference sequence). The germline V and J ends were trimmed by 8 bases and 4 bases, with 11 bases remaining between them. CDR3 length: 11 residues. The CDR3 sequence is CAAQGSYGYTF. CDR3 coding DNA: TGTGCCGCACAGGGATCCTATGGCTACACCTTC.

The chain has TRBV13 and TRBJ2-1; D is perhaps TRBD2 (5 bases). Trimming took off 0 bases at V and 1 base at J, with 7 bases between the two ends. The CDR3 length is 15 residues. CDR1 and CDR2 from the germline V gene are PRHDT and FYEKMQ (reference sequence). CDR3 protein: CASSLGGISYNEQFF. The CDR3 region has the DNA TGTGCCAGCAGCTTAGGCGGGATTTCCTACAATGAGCAGTTCTTC.

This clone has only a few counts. The CDR3 sequence: CASSPRTAEYSGANVLTF. The CDR3, as DNA: TGCGCCAGCAGCCCCCGGACAGCGGAGTACTCTGGGGCCAACGTCCTGACTTTC. The chain uses TRBV5-1 and TRBJ2-6; D might be TRBD1 (6 bases). There are 18 residues in the CDR3. The germline CDR1 and CDR2 sequences are SGHRS and YFSETQ. V dropped 4 bases and J dropped 0 bases, with 17 bases sitting between them.

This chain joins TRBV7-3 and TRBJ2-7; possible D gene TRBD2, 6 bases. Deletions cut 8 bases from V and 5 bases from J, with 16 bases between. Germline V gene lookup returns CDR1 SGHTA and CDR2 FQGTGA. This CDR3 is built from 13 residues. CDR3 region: CASSPGSPNEQYF. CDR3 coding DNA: TGTGCCAGCTCCCCCGGGAGTCCCAACGAGCAGTACTTC.

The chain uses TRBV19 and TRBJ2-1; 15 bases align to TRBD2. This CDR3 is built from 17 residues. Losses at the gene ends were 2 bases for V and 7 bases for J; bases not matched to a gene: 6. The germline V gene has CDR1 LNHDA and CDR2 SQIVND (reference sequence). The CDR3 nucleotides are TGTGCCAGTAGTATACCCGGACTAGCGGGAGGGGGTAATGAGCAGTTCTTC. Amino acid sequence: CASSIPGLAGGGNEQFF.

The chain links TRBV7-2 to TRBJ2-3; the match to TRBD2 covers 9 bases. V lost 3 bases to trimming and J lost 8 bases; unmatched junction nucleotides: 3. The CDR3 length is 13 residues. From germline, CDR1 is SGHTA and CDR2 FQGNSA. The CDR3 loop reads CASSLGGGATQYF. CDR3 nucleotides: TGTGCCAGCAGCTTGGGCGGGGGGGCTACGCAGTATTTT.

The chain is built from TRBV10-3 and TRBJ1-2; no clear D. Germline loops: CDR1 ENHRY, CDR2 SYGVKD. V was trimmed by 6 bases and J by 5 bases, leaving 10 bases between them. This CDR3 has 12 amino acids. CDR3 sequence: CAIRAPSYGYTF. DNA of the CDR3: TGTGCCATCAGGGCCCCTTCTTATGGCTACACCTTC.

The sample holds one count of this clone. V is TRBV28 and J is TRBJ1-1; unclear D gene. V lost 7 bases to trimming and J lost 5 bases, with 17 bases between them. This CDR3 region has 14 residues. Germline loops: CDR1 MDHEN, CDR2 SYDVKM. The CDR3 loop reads CASMAWLAGTEAFF. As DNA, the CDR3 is TGTGCCAGCATGGCCTGGCTCGCCGGGACTGAAGCTTTCTTT.

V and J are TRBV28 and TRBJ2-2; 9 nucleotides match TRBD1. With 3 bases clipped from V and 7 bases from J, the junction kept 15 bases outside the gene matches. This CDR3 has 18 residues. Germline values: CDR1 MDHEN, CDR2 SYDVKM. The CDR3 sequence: CASSFPGQGIADFGELFF. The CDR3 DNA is TGTGCCAGCAGTTTCCCGGGACAGGGAATAGCGGACTTCGGGGAGCTGTTTTTT.

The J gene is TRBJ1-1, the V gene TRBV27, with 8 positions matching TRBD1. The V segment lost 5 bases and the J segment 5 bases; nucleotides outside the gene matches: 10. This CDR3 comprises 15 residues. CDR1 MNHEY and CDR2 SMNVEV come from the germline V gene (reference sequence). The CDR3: CASSISPQGVTEAFF. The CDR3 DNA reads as TGTGCCAGCAGTATTTCCCCACAGGGGGTTACTGAAGCTTTCTTT.

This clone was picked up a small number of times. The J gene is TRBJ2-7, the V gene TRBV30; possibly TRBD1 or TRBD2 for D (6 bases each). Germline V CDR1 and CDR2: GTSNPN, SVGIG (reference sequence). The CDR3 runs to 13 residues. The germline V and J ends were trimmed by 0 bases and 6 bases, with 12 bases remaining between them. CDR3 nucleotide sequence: TGTGCCTGGAGTGTAGGGGGGCTTGTCGAGCAGTACTTC. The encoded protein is CAWSVGGLVEQYF.

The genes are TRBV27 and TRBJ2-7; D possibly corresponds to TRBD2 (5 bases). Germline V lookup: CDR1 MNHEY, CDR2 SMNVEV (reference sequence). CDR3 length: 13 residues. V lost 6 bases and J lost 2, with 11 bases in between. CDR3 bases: TGTGCCAGCAGACCGAGGGCGGCCTACGAGCAGTACTTC. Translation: CASRPRAAYEQYF.

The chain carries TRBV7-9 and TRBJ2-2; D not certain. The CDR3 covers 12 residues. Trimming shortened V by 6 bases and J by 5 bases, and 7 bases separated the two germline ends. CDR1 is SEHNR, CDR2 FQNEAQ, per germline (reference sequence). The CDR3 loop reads CASRGVTGELFF. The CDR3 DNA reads TGTGCCAGCAGAGGAGTGACCGGGGAGCTGTTTTTT.

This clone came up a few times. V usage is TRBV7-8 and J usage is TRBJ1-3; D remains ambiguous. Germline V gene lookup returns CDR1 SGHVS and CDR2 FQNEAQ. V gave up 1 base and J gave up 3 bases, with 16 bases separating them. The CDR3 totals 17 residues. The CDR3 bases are TGTGCCAGCAGCTTAGGAGGTCGGGGAGCTTTTGGAAACACCATATATTTT. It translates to CASSLGGRGAFGNTIYF.

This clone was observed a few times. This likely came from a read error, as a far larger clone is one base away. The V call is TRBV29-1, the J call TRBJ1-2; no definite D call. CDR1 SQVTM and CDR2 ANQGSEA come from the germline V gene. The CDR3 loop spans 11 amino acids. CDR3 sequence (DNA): TGCAGCGAGTCCTCAAACTATGGCGACACCTTC. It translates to CSESSNYGDTF.

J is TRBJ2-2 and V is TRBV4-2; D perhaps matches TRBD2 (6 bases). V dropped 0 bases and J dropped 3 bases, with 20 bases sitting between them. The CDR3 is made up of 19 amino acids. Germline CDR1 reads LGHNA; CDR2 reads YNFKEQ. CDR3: CASSQELAVFDRYTGELFF. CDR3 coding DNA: TGTGCCAGCAGCCAAGAACTAGCAGTCTTCGATCGATACACCGGGGAGCTGTTTTTT.

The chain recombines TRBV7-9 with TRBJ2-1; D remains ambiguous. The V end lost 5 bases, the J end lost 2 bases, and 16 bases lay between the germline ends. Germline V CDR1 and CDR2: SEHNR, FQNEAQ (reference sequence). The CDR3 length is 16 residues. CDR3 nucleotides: TGTGCCAGCAGCCCACCACGGCGAAGGGCCTACAATGAGCAGTTCTTC. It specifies CASSPPRRRAYNEQFF. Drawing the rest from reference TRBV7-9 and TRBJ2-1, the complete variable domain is DTGVSQNPRHKITKRGQNVTFRCDPISEHNRLYWYRQTLGQGPEFLTYFQNEAQLEKSRLLSDRFSAERPKGSFSTLEIQRTEQGDSAMYLCASSPPRRRAYNEQFFGPGTRLTVL.